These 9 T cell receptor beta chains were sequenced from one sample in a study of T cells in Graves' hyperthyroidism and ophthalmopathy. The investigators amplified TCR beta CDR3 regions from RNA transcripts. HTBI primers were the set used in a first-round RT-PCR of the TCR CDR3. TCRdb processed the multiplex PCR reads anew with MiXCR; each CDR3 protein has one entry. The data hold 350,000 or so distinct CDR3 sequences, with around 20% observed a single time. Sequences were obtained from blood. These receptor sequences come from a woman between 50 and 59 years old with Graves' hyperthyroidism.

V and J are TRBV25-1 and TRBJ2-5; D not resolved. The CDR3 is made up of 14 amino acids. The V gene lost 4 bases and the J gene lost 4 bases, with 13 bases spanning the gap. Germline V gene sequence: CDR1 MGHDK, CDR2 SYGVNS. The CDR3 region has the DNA TGTGCCAGCAGTGGGCCGAACTCCCGAGAGACCCAGTACTTC. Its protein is CASSGPNSRETQYF.

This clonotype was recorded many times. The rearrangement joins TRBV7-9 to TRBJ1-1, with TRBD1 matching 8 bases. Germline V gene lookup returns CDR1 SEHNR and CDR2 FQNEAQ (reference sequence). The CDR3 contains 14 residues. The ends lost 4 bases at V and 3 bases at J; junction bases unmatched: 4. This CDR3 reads CASSYRTGYTEAFF. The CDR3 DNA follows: TGTGCCAGCAGCTACAGGACAGGGTACACTGAAGCTTTCTTT.

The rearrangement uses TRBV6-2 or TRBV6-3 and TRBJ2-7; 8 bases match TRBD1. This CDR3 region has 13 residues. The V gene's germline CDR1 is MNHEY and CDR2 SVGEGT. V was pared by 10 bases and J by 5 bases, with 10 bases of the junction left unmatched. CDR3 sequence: CATLPGGIHEQYF. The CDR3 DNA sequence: TGTGCCACCTTACCAGGGGGCATCCACGAGCAGTACTTC.

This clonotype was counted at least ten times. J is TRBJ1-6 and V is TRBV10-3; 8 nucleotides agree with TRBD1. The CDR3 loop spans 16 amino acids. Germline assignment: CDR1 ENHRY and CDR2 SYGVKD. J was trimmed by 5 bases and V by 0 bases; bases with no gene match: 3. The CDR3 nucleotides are TGTGCCATCAGTGAGTCTCTGACAGGGGATAATTCACCCCTCCACTTT. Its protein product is CAISESLTGDNSPLHF.

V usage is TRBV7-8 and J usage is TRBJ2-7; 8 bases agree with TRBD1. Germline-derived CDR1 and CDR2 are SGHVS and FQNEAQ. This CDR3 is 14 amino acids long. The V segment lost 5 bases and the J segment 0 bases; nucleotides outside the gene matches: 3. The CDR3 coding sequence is TGTGCCAGCAGCGTCCAGGGGGCCTCCTACGAGCAGTACTTC. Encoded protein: CASSVQGASYEQYF.

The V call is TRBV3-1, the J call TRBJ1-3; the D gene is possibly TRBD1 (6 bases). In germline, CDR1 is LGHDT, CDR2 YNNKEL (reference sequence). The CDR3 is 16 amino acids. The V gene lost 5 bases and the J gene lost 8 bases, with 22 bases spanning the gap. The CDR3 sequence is CASSSNPPGGEYTIYF. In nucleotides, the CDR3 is TGTGCCAGCAGCTCCAATCCTCCGGGGGGCGAATACACCATATATTTT.

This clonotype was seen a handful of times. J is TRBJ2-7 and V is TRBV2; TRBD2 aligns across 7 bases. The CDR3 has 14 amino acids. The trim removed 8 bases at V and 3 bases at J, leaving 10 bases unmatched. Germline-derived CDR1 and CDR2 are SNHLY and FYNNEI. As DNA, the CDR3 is TGTGCCAGCCTATCGGAGCGGGATGTCTACGAGCAGTACTTC. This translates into CASLSERDVYEQYF.

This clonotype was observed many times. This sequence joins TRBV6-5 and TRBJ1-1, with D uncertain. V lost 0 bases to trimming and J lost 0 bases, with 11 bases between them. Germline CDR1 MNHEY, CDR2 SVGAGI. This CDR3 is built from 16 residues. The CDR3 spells CASSYSSSLLNTEAFF. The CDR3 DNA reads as TGTGCCAGCAGTTACTCGAGTTCGCTGCTGAACACTGAAGCTTTCTTT.

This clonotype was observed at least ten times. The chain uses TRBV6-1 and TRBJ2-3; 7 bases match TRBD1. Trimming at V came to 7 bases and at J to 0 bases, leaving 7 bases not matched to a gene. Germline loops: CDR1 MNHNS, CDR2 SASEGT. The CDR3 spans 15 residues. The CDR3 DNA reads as TGTGCCAGCAAACGTACAGGGGCTAGCACAGATACGCAGTATTTT. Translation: CASKRTGASTDTQYF.